The rows below give T cell receptor beta chains drawn from one sample of a study of blood T cell repertoires in COVID-19. TCRdb's copy holds only in-frame clones and misses some; the assay was immunoSEQ multiplex PCR. The sample lists about 270,000 clones, more than 70% occurring once. The source material was peripheral blood. All receptors derive from a woman at least 80 years old with COVID-19, enrolled during active disease. CDR3s leave out the opening cysteine and the closing phenylalanine or tryptophan.

>TRBV28|TRBJ1-2
ASSSGGGGGYGYT
>TRBV2|TRBJ1-1
ASSEERAGTEAF
>TRBV5-4|TRBJ2-2
ASSSGGRAGELF
>TRBV4-3|TRBJ2-3
ASSQAAAGGGADTQY
>TRBV18|TRBJ2-1
ASSPRLAGGHNEQF
>TRBV4-3|TRBJ1-2
ASSQDLQGFRGYT
>TRBV7-2|TRBJ1-5
ASSPRVGQGARNQPQH
>TRBV7-2|TRBJ2-3
ASSLAGQGAPTDTQY
>TRBV2|TRBJ2-4
ASSSDRGLAKNIQY
>TRBV4-1|TRBJ1-5
ASSQITGGASNQPQH
>TRBV25-1|TRBJ1-2
AQTNYGYT
>TRBV7-2|TRBJ2-1
ASSSQTGKNEQF
>TRBV30|TRBJ1-2
AWSVVRPAGLSYT
>TRBV7-2|TRBJ2-1
ASSLSSGVEQF
>TRBV7-9|TRBJ2-3
ASSLSSDTQY
>TRBV2|TRBJ1-2
ASRGGQGSGYT
>TRBV6-2/TRBV6-3|TRBJ1-4
ASSYSLQQGSPKATNEKLF
>TRBV18|TRBJ1-3
ASSPKGDTIY
>TRBV7-2|TRBJ2-1
ASSARTSGGAVREF
>TRBV12-5|TRBJ1-4
ASVHIQNEKLF
>TRBV14|TRBJ1-3
ASSQRTGKGNTIY
>TRBV14|TRBJ1-1
ASSQVGSTEAF
>TRBV6-5|TRBJ1-5
ASMQGWGQPQH
>TRBV19|TRBJ1-1
ASSPQLQGATEAF
>TRBV19|TRBJ1-6
ASSIQGAPNSPLH
>TRBV7-3|TRBJ2-1
ASSTPPYNEQF
>TRBV28|TRBJ1-2
ASSLTGGTGGPLDGYT
>TRBV7-8|TRBJ2-5
ASSPGKQGETQY
>TRBV10-3|TRBJ1-2
AIAGGNYGYT
>TRBV7-8|TRBJ1-5
ASSLVQNQPQH
>TRBV19|TRBJ2-5
ASSMLYQETQY
>TRBV10-3|TRBJ2-2
AISELGPPNTGELF
>TRBV3-1/TRBV3-2|TRBJ1-2
ASSQGPAGRGRQGGYT
>TRBV5-1|TRBJ2-7
ASSTTPSGVSYEQY
>TRBV2|TRBJ2-3
ASSESQGALDTQY
>TRBV4-1|TRBJ2-5
ASSHGETQY
>TRBV3-1/TRBV3-2|TRBJ1-1
ASSRGQIDTEAF
>TRBV18|TRBJ1-4
ASSPPLGRTNEKLF
>TRBV18|TRBJ1-1
ASSPLTGVSTEAF
>TRBV5-1|TRBJ2-1
ASSMGQNSYNEQF
>TRBV24-1|TRBJ2-7
ATSDDRVVEQY
>TRBV10-3|TRBJ1-2
AISAGQLYGYT
>TRBV4-2|TRBJ1-4
ASSQDSGEKLF
>TRBV29-1|TRBJ1-4
SVEDLGTGGFNNEKLF
>TRBV9|TRBJ1-6
ASSLFGTADNSPLH
>TRBV5-1|TRBJ2-5
ASSLASGKEETQY
>TRBV5-1|TRBJ1-3
ASSPGHAVGYGNTIY
>TRBV19|TRBJ1-1
ASSSDLGTEAF
>TRBV20-1|TRBJ2-1
SAMRDEQF
>TRBV5-8|TRBJ1-2
ATGRTQGSYGYT
>TRBV5-4|TRBJ2-2
ASSLAWNTGELF
>TRBV3-1/TRBV3-2|TRBJ2-3
ASSQALASSTDTQY
>TRBV6-2/TRBV6-3|TRBJ1-5
ASSYADLNQPQH
>TRBV19|TRBJ2-6
ASSIAGRGANVLT
>TRBV2|TRBJ1-5
ASREDRGLQPQH
>TRBV2|TRBJ2-6
ASIGSSGANVLT
>TRBV7-2|TRBJ1-4
ASSFGQPTTNEKLF
>TRBV5-1|TRBJ1-2
ASSLGGRDIGYT
>TRBV25-1|TRBJ1-5
ASSESGTGIQPQH